The rows below give T cell receptor beta chains drawn from one sample of a study of T-cell reconstitution after alpha-beta-depleted transplantation in children. TCRdb itself ran the PCR reads through MiXCR, one entry per CDR3 protein. The sample yields about 980,000 distinct CDR3 sequences, about 29% seen once. The input for sequencing was PBMCs, mostly from graft donor cells, taken 360 days after TCRalphabeta/CD19-depleted stem cell transplant. The origin of the receptors is a boy under two years old who had a stem cell transplant for SCID, so the T cells may come from the graft donor. CDR3s include the opening cysteine and the closing phenylalanine or tryptophan. Size is stated for part of the rows, as once, few or many counts, or as a class when the clone is expanded.

>TRBV20-1|many
CSARGGASTDTQYF
>TRBV20-1|few
CSARDRGPETQYF
>TRBV7-9|.
CASRLVTGSYNEQFF
>TRBV5-6|.
CASSFGTVYQETQYF
>TRBV7-8|few
CASSSGTSHTDTQYF
>TRBV20-1|.
CSARVRERGRSTDTQYF
>TRBV4-3|.
CASSQDSGGNEQFF
>TRBV29-1|.
CSVHYGARPNEQFF
>TRBV7-6|.
CASSPYRSRETQYF
>TRBV6-5|few
CASSSRLAGEQETQYF
>TRBV12-3/TRBV12-4|.
CASSLQGGENTIYF
>TRBV29-1|.
CSVVLGGEAFF
>TRBV20-1|.
CSARAPSGGFYNEQFF
>TRBV9|.
CASSVDGGGETQYF
>TRBV5-6|.
CASSLGMGDLTDTQYF
>TRBV6-1|.
CASRNRGNTEAFF
>TRBV10-3|few
CAISEFIQETQYF
>TRBV4-2|few
CASSQGRAGIYNEQFF
>TRBV5-6|few
CASSFRRTYGTEAFF
>TRBV7-6|.
CASSSVAGQNSPLHF
>TRBV3-1|.
CASSQVGKGNAGELFF
>TRBV5-5|few
CASRTGIPGELFF
>TRBV20-1|few
CSADPGPRNNEQFF
>TRBV12-3/TRBV12-4|.
CASSPGQGEFSYYGYTF
>TRBV7-2|once
CASIGGYCTDTQYF
>TRBV7-9|few
CASIMGRNTEAFF
>TRBV4-1|.
CASSPGLAGGSEQFF
>TRBV20-1|once
CSAPPRVAGGRGSQETQYF
>TRBV5-1|.
CASSLEKGFGAFF
>TRBV20-1|.
CSARLGQTQFF
>TRBV7-2|.
CASSYQLAGEQYF
>TRBV4-3|.
CASSQVLTDPEAFF
>TRBV6-1|few
CASSPVGTAYGYTF
>TRBV12-3/TRBV12-4|few
CASNRIWNTEAFF
>TRBV7-8|.
CASSPMGGWDTEAFF
>TRBV5-1|.
CASAAVNTEAFF
>TRBV20-1|.
CSASLQGLDTEAFF
>TRBV20-1|.
CSADTGSGSPLHF
>TRBV12-3/TRBV12-4|.
CASSAETGSNQPQHF
>TRBV5-1|.
CASSTGRTDTQYF
>TRBV20-1|.
CSASPDGEKLFF
>TRBV5-1|few
CASSLFPLDHRSGELFF
>TRBV12-3/TRBV12-4|.
CASSLEGGTPREQYF
>TRBV5-1|few
CASRDTSRANTGELFF
>TRBV7-9|.
CASSPGGSPNTGELFF
>TRBV5-1|.
CASGRTRVEQYF
>TRBV7-3|.
CASSLTSGQLGGYTF
>TRBV13|.
CASSLSTRQARNEQFF
>TRBV6-1|.
CASSAAQVESEAFF
>TRBV7-8|.
CASSLRFRDPAYEQYF
>TRBV4-2|.
CASSQPGTETQYF